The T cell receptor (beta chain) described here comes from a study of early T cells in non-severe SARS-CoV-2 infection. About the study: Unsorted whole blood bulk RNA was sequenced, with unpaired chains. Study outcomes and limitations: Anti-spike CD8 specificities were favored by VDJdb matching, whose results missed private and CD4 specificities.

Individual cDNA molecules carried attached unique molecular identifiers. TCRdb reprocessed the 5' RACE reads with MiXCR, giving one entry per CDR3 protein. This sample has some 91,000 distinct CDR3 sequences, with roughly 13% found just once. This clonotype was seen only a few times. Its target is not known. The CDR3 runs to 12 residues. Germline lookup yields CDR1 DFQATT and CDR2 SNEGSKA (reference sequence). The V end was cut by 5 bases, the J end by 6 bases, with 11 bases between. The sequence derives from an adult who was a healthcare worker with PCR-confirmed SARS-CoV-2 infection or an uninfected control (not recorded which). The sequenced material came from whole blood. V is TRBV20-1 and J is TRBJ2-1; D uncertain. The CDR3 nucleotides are TGCAGTGCTCCGATACACGCCAATGAGCAGTTCTTC. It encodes CSAPIHANEQFF.